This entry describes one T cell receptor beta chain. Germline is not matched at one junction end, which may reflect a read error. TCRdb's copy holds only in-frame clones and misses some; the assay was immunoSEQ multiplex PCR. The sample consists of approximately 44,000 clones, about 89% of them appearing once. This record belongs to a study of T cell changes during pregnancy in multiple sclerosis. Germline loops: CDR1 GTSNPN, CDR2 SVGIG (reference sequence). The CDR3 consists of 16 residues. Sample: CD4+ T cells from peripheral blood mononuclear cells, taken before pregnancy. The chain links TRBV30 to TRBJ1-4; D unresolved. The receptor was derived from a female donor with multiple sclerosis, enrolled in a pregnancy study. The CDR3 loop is CAWSVTSAGLNGKLFF. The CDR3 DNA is TGTGCCTGGAGTGTGACATCGGCAGGTCTTAATGGAAAACTGTTTTTT. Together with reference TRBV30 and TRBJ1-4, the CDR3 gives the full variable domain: SQTIHQWPATLVQPVGSPLSLECTVEGTSNPNLYWYRQAAGRGLQLLFYSVGIGQISSEVPQNLSASRPQDRQFILSSKKLLLSDSGFYLCAWSVTSAGLNGKLFFGSGTQLSVL.